This is a list of T cell receptor beta chains from one sample in a study of beta chain features in type 1 diabetes. The method was immunoSEQ multiplex PCR; TCRdb's version includes in-frame clones alone and lacks a portion of them. The sample shows about 740,000 clones, roughly an eighth of them seen only once. Sample: naive CD4+ T cells from blood. All receptors derive from a man between 18 and 35 years old with type 1 diabetes. Each CDR3 is given with its conserved first and last residue. Each record gives: V gene, J gene, clone size, D gene, CDR3 DNA, CDR3 protein. D genes are given only for firm matches. Only part of the rows carry a size: once, few, many, or a class if the clone is expanded.

v_call: TRBV14
j_call: TRBJ1-1
clone_size: few
d_call: .
cdr3_nt: TGTGCCAGCAGCCGAACCACTGAAGCTTTCTTT
cdr3_aa: CASSRTTEAFF

v_call: TRBV13
j_call: TRBJ2-3
clone_size: .
d_call: .
cdr3_nt: TGTGCCAGCAGCCTAAGGGGGGACGGACGCACAGATACGCAGTATTTT
cdr3_aa: CASSLRGDGRTDTQYF

v_call: TRBV30
j_call: TRBJ2-3
clone_size: few
d_call: .
cdr3_nt: TGTGCCTGGAGCTTTCGGGGGCGCAGAGATACGCAGTATTTT
cdr3_aa: CAWSFRGRRDTQYF

v_call: TRBV30
j_call: TRBJ2-2
clone_size: .
d_call: .
cdr3_nt: TGTGCCTGGAGTCACCAGGGAAGGGGCTACACCGGGGAGCTGTTTTTT
cdr3_aa: CAWSHQGRGYTGELFF

v_call: TRBV5-1
j_call: TRBJ2-3
clone_size: .
d_call: TRBD1
cdr3_nt: TGCGCCAGCAGCATATCGACAGGGGCAGATACGCAGTATTTT
cdr3_aa: CASSISTGADTQYF

v_call: TRBV6-1
j_call: TRBJ2-4
clone_size: .
d_call: TRBD1
cdr3_nt: TGTGCCAGCAGTGGACAGGGCCTTCTAGCCAAAAACATTCAGTACTTC
cdr3_aa: CASSGQGLLAKNIQYF

v_call: TRBV19
j_call: TRBJ2-2
clone_size: .
d_call: .
cdr3_nt: TGTGCCAGTAGTACCAGGAGGGACACCGGGGAGCTGTTTTTT
cdr3_aa: CASSTRRDTGELFF

v_call: TRBV10-2
j_call: TRBJ2-4
clone_size: .
d_call: .
cdr3_nt: TGCGCCAGCAGTGATTCTCCTGGGAACATTCAGTACTTC
cdr3_aa: CASSDSPGNIQYF

v_call: TRBV9
j_call: TRBJ2-2
clone_size: few
d_call: .
cdr3_nt: TGTGCCAGCAGCGTAGTACCACAGGGACACCGAAGGCCCGGGGAGCTGTTTTTT
cdr3_aa: CASSVVPQGHRRPGELFF

v_call: TRBV30
j_call: TRBJ1-1
clone_size: .
d_call: .
cdr3_nt: TGTGCCTGCAGTGCGGTCCTAAACACTGAAGCTTTCTTT
cdr3_aa: CACSAVLNTEAFF

v_call: TRBV6-5
j_call: TRBJ1-2
clone_size: few
d_call: .
cdr3_nt: TGTGCCAGCAGGCTTGACGACAGCCCAAACTATGGCTACACCTTC
cdr3_aa: CASRLDDSPNYGYTF

v_call: TRBV30
j_call: TRBJ1-3
clone_size: .
d_call: .
cdr3_nt: TGTGCCTGGCTCTCCTGGCACTCTGGAAACACCATATATTTT
cdr3_aa: CAWLSWHSGNTIYF

v_call: TRBV10-3
j_call: TRBJ1-1
clone_size: few
d_call: .
cdr3_nt: TGTGCCATCAGTGAGAGCAGGGTTGAAGCTTTCTTT
cdr3_aa: CAISESRVEAFF

v_call: TRBV6-6
j_call: TRBJ2-1
clone_size: .
d_call: TRBD1
cdr3_nt: TGTGCCAGCAGCCCTAGACAGGGGCCTCCCAATGAGCAGTTCTTC
cdr3_aa: CASSPRQGPPNEQFF

v_call: TRBV5-1
j_call: TRBJ2-1
clone_size: .
d_call: .
cdr3_nt: TGCGCCAGCAGCTTGGCGGAAGGGGCCAATGAGCAGTTCTTC
cdr3_aa: CASSLAEGANEQFF

v_call: TRBV7-9
j_call: TRBJ1-4
clone_size: few
d_call: TRBD1
cdr3_nt: TGTGCCAGCAGCTTACACCGGGACAGGGAGGATGAAAAACTGTTTTTT
cdr3_aa: CASSLHRDREDEKLFF

v_call: TRBV30
j_call: TRBJ2-3
clone_size: .
d_call: .
cdr3_nt: TGTGCCTGGAGTACCCGAGGGACCTTCACAGATACGCAGTATTTT
cdr3_aa: CAWSTRGTFTDTQYF

v_call: TRBV9
j_call: TRBJ1-2
clone_size: .
d_call: .
cdr3_nt: TGTGCCAGCAGCCGTCGGGACTATGGCTACACCTTC
cdr3_aa: CASSRRDYGYTF

v_call: TRBV10-3
j_call: TRBJ2-1
clone_size: few
d_call: TRBD2
cdr3_nt: TGTGCCATCAGTGAGTCAGAACGGGGGGACAATGAGCAGTTCTTC
cdr3_aa: CAISESERGDNEQFF

v_call: TRBV2
j_call: TRBJ1-2
clone_size: few
d_call: TRBD1
cdr3_nt: TGTGCCAGCAAGAGAGAGGGGGCTCTTAACTATGGCTACACCTTC
cdr3_aa: CASKREGALNYGYTF

v_call: TRBV6-1
j_call: TRBJ1-3
clone_size: .
d_call: .
cdr3_nt: TGTGCCAGCAGTGAAGGATTGGGGTTACTCTCTGGAAACACCATATATTTT
cdr3_aa: CASSEGLGLLSGNTIYF

v_call: TRBV4-2
j_call: TRBJ2-1
clone_size: .
d_call: TRBD1
cdr3_nt: TGTGCCAGCAGCCGCCCGGGACAGGGGAATGAGCAGTTCTTC
cdr3_aa: CASSRPGQGNEQFF

v_call: TRBV4-1
j_call: TRBJ2-6
clone_size: few
d_call: TRBD1
cdr3_nt: TGCGCCAGCAGCCAAGAAAGAGGGGGACAGGGGAATGGGGCCAACGTCCTGACTTTC
cdr3_aa: CASSQERGGQGNGANVLTF

v_call: TRBV30
j_call: TRBJ2-3
clone_size: few
d_call: TRBD2
cdr3_nt: TGTGCCTGGAGTAAAGGACTAGCGGGAACCACAGATACGCAGTATTTT
cdr3_aa: CAWSKGLAGTTDTQYF

v_call: TRBV14
j_call: TRBJ1-2
clone_size: .
d_call: .
cdr3_nt: TGTGCCAGCAGCCAAGGGGATTGGAACTATGGCTACACCTTC
cdr3_aa: CASSQGDWNYGYTF

v_call: TRBV30
j_call: TRBJ1-2
clone_size: few
d_call: .
cdr3_nt: TGTGCCTGGCAGAGGTCCTCATCCAATAACTATGGCTACACCTTC
cdr3_aa: CAWQRSSSNNYGYTF

v_call: TRBV6-5
j_call: TRBJ1-4
clone_size: few
d_call: .
cdr3_nt: TGTGCCAGCAGTTACTGGGCGACAGGTGATGAAAAACTGTTTTTT
cdr3_aa: CASSYWATGDEKLFF

v_call: TRBV19
j_call: TRBJ1-2
clone_size: .
d_call: .
cdr3_nt: TGTGCCACCTCCCGGGGAAGGGGGAACTATGGCTACACCTTC
cdr3_aa: CATSRGRGNYGYTF

v_call: TRBV30
j_call: TRBJ1-1
clone_size: few
d_call: .
cdr3_nt: TGTGCCTGGGACAAGAACACTGAAGCTTTCTTT
cdr3_aa: CAWDKNTEAFF

v_call: TRBV30
j_call: TRBJ1-4
clone_size: .
d_call: .
cdr3_nt: TGTGCCTGGAGTCCCAGGGAGGCAACTAATGAAAAACTGTTTTTT
cdr3_aa: CAWSPREATNEKLFF

v_call: TRBV4-1
j_call: TRBJ2-6
clone_size: .
d_call: TRBD1
cdr3_nt: TGCGCCAGCAGCCACCCACCGGGACAGATCTCTGGGGCCAACGTCCTGACTTTC
cdr3_aa: CASSHPPGQISGANVLTF

v_call: TRBV18
j_call: TRBJ1-1
clone_size: .
d_call: TRBD1
cdr3_nt: TGTGCCAGCTCTCCCCCGGGACAGGGCCTCCCCGGGGCTTTCTTT
cdr3_aa: CASSPPGQGLPGAFF

v_call: TRBV6-5
j_call: TRBJ2-5
clone_size: .
d_call: TRBD2
cdr3_nt: TGTGCCAGCAGTTACCTAGCGGGGAGCCAAGAGACCCAGTACTTC
cdr3_aa: CASSYLAGSQETQYF

v_call: TRBV5-1
j_call: TRBJ1-6
clone_size: once
d_call: .
cdr3_nt: TGCGCCAGCAGCCCCTCTTATAGCGCTGAAAATTCACCCCTCCACTTT
cdr3_aa: CASSPSYSAENSPLHF

v_call: TRBV14
j_call: TRBJ2-3
clone_size: few
d_call: .
cdr3_nt: TGTGCCAGCAGCCCTGAATACAGCACAGATACGCAGTATTTT
cdr3_aa: CASSPEYSTDTQYF

v_call: TRBV7-2
j_call: TRBJ1-4
clone_size: .
d_call: TRBD1
cdr3_nt: TGTGCCAGCAGCTTCCCGGGACAGCTACATGAAAAACTGTTTTTT
cdr3_aa: CASSFPGQLHEKLFF

v_call: TRBV7-9
j_call: TRBJ2-7
clone_size: few
d_call: .
cdr3_nt: TGTGCCAGTTACCGAGACGGCCCGGGCTCCTACGAGCAGTACTTC
cdr3_aa: CASYRDGPGSYEQYF

v_call: TRBV6-6
j_call: TRBJ1-2
clone_size: few
d_call: .
cdr3_nt: TGTGCCAGCCTCCCCGAGTTGGTTTGGGGCTACACCTTC
cdr3_aa: CASLPELVWGYTF

v_call: TRBV7-9
j_call: TRBJ2-5
clone_size: few
d_call: TRBD2
cdr3_nt: TGTGCCAGCAGCTTACCGCTTAGCGGGGGTCTCCAAGAGACCCAGTACTTC
cdr3_aa: CASSLPLSGGLQETQYF

v_call: TRBV11-3
j_call: TRBJ2-4
clone_size: few
d_call: .
cdr3_nt: TGTGCCAGCAGCCCCGAAGGGGGGCTTATGACCAAAAACATTCAGTACTTC
cdr3_aa: CASSPEGGLMTKNIQYF

v_call: TRBV29-1
j_call: TRBJ2-1
clone_size: few
d_call: .
cdr3_nt: TGCAGCGCCGGACAGTACAATGAGCAGTTCTTC
cdr3_aa: CSAGQYNEQFF

v_call: TRBV12-2
j_call: TRBJ2-3
clone_size: .
d_call: .
cdr3_nt: TGTGCAAGTCGCCGTCGTAGCACAGATACGCAGTATTTT
cdr3_aa: CASRRRSTDTQYF